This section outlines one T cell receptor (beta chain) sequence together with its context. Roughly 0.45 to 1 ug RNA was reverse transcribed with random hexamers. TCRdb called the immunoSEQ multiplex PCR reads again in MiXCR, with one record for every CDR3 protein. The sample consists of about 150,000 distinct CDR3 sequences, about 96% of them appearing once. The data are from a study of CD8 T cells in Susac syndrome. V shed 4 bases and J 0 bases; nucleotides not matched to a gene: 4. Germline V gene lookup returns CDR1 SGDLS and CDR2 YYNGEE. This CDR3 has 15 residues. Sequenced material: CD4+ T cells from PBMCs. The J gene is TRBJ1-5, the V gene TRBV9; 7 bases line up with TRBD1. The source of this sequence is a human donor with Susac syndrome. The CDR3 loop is CASSSTGYSNQPQHF. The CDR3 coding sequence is TGTGCCAGCAGCTCGACAGGGTATAGCAATCAGCCCCAGCATTTT.